Below are 21 T cell receptor beta chains sequenced from a single sample in a study of CD4 and CD8 cells across lung adenocarcinoma regions. TCRdb redid the calling of the PCR reads with MiXCR, one entry per CDR3 protein. The repertoire includes fewer than 10,000 distinct CDR3 sequences, 45% to 60% of them detected once, and approximately 19% sits in the top ten. The material sequenced was CD8+ T cells from the center of a lung tumor. Every receptor here comes from a female donor with lung adenocarcinoma. The CD4 and CD8 labels of this study may be unreliable.

The chain employs TRBV6-1 and TRBJ2-5; a weak D match, TRBD2 (7 bases). Germline CDR1 is MNHNS and CDR2 is SASEGT. The CDR3 loop spans 14 amino acids. The CDR3 sequence: CAGRGGRHQETQYF. The CDR3 coding sequence is TGTGCGGGGCGCGGGGGCCGCCACCAAGAGACCCAGTACTTC.

To note about this clonotype: At one of its ends the junction is not consistent with the germline gene, which may arise from a read error. The V gene is TRBV7-3, the J gene TRBJ2-3, with D possibly being TRBD1 (6 bases). CDR1 is SGHTA and CDR2 is FQGTGA in the germline V gene. This CDR3 spans 14 amino acids. The CDR3 nucleotides read TGTGCCAGCAGCGGGGGCAGGAGCACAGATACGCAGTATTTC. The encoded protein is CASSGGRSTDTQYF.

Worth noting for this clonotype: Since the CDR3 does not end with the conserved phenylalanine or tryptophan, this likely comes from a read error. This rearrangement joins TRBV6-1 to TRBJ2-5; D uncertain. V was shortened by 1 base and J by 7 bases, with 16 bases between the two germline ends. Germline V CDR1 and CDR2: MNHNS, SASEGT. This CDR3 is 15 amino acids long. This CDR3 reads CASSEGSRLGATQYS. The CDR3 DNA reads TGTGCCAGCAGTGAAGGCTCGCGACTCGGAGCGACCCAGTACTCG.

This clonotype has more than one count but fewer than ten. The chain couples TRBV6-1 to TRBJ2-7; 11 bases are shared with TRBD2. This CDR3 comprises 16 residues. With V trimmed by 8 bases and J by 5 bases, 14 bases remained unmatched. The V gene's germline CDR1 is MNHNS and CDR2 SASEGT. For the CDR3, the DNA is TGTGCCAGCTCAATAGCGGGAGGGGTTCTCGTACACGAGCAGTACTTC. It specifies CASSIAGGVLVHEQYF.

This clonotype was observed once. No conserved phenylalanine or tryptophan is present at the end of the CDR3, so a read error is the likely explanation. It is unclear where the CDR3 begins or ends on the DNA, so no DNA is shown, and the CDR3 is as TCRdb lists it. V and J are TRBV7-2 and TRBJ2-5; TRBD2, the D gene given by the table, was not confirmed from the DNA. The CDR3 totals 16 residues, both ends included. CDR1 and CDR2 from the germline V gene are SGHTA and FQGNSA. The CDR3 protein is CASTPGGAIRRASRYS.

The chain couples TRBV6-1 to TRBJ2-1; 10 bases line up with TRBD2. Germline CDR1 MNHNS, CDR2 SASEGT. This CDR3 has 15 residues. V lost 7 bases, J lost 3 bases, and 6 bases stayed unmatched. The CDR3 loop reads CASKDSGGFYNEQFF. The CDR3 DNA is TGTGCCAGCAAGGATAGCGGGGGGTTCTACAATGAGCAGTTCTTC.

Judged by abundance, this clonotype is medium-sized. The V and J genes are TRBV6-5 and TRBJ2-2; 8 bases align to TRBD2. V shed 6 bases, J shed 4 bases, and the junction held 13 bases outside the gene matches. Germline CDR1 MNHEY, CDR2 SVGAGI. The CDR3 spans 17 residues. The CDR3 nucleotides read TGTGCCAGCAGCTCCGGGGTAGCCGGGGGGGGCACCGGGGAGCTGTTTTTT. Its translation is CASSSGVAGGGTGELFF.

Regarding this clonotype: The conserved closing phenylalanine or tryptophan is absent in this CDR3, likely reflecting a read error. The chain is built from TRBV12-3 or TRBV12-4 and TRBJ2-5; D is perhaps TRBD2 (5 bases). The J call is uncertain, as TRBJ2-1 better fits the DNA end. The CDR3 loop spans 11 amino acids. The CDR3 DNA reads TGTGCCAGCAGTTGGGGAGAGACCCAGTTCTCC. Amino acid sequence: CASSWGETQFS.

Of note for this clonotype: The CDR3 end shows no conserved phenylalanine or tryptophan, and so a read error is likely. It is unclear where the CDR3 begins or ends on the DNA, so no DNA is shown, and the CDR3 is as TCRdb lists it. The chain uses TRBV6-1 and TRBJ2-3; the D call TRBD2 from the table was never checked on the DNA. The CDR3 extends over 8 residues, inclusive of both ends. The germline V gene has CDR1 MNHNS and CDR2 SASEGT. The CDR3 sequence is CASSVLAG.

This clonotype is medium-sized (0.01 to 0.1%) within its sample. The chain recombines TRBV7-6 with TRBJ2-3, with D uncertain. The DNA end favors TRBJ2-5, so the J call may be wrong. Per germline, CDR1 SGHVS and CDR2 FNYEAQ. This CDR3 comprises 15 residues. The CDR3 region is CASSPYGNIQETQYF. The CDR3 bases are TGTGCCAGCAGCCCTTATGGCAACATCCAAGAGACCCAGTACTTC.

This clonotype has ten or more counts. The gene calls are TRBV5-4 and TRBJ2-3; a possible D gene is TRBD2 (5 bases). Germline CDR1 and CDR2: SGHNT and YYREEE (reference sequence). The CDR3 extends over 14 amino acids. V lost 2 bases to trimming and J lost 0 bases, with 7 bases between them. The CDR3 DNA is TGTGCCAGCAGCTTATCGGGGAGCACAGATACGCAGTATTTT. Encoded protein: CASSLSGSTDTQYF.

V and J are TRBV12-3 or TRBV12-4 and TRBJ1-5; 9 bases fit TRBD1. J was trimmed by 6 bases and V by 5 bases; bases with no gene match: 8. The CDR3 is 15 residues long. The CDR3 spells CASSAGTGRGQPQHF. The CDR3 nucleotides read TGTGCCAGCAGTGCCGGGACAGGGAGGGGTCAGCCCCAGCATTTT.

In regard to this clonotype: A much larger clone lies one base from this, so it may be a read error. V and J are TRBV5-4 and TRBJ2-3; a weak D match, TRBD1 (6 bases). The end of the DNA fits TRBJ1-5 better, so the J call may be wrong. Per the germline V gene, CDR1 is SGHNT and CDR2 is YYREEE (reference sequence). The CDR3 extends over 16 amino acids. The CDR3 DNA reads as TGTGCCAGCAGCCCCTACAGGGCCCGGCGGCCAGATACGCAGCATTTT. Protein product: CASSPYRARRPDTQHF.

V and J are TRBV10-2 and TRBJ2-1; D is possibly TRBD1 or TRBD2 (6 bases each). CDR1 is WSHSY, CDR2 SAAADI, per germline. This CDR3 contains 13 residues. Trimming stripped 11 bases from V and 12 bases from J, with 23 bases between. CDR3 in amino acids: CASTPGAKNMQFF. DNA of the CDR3: TGCGCCTCGACGCCGGGGGCCAAAAATATGCAGTTCTTC.

With regard to this clonotype: One junction end disagrees with the germline gene, perhaps due to a read error. The gene calls are TRBV11-3 and TRBJ2-4; TRBD1 is a possible D gene (5 bases). The CDR3 has 13 residues. Germline CDR1 reads SGHNT; CDR2 reads YENEEA. CDR3 nucleotide sequence: TGTGCCAGCAGCCCCGGTCACGAGGACATCCAGTACTTC. Protein product: CASSPGHEDIQYF.

In regard to this clonotype: This CDR3 is missing its conserved last phenylalanine or tryptophan, likely due to a read error. The DNA is omitted, as the CDR3 cannot be located on it reliably, and the CDR3 follows TCRdb's listing. V usage is TRBV6-5 and J usage is TRBJ1-1. Counting both end residues, the CDR3 totals 17 amino acids. Germline CDR1 and CDR2: MNHEY and SVGAGI. The CDR3 sequence is CASSYPSGGAMSSSSGQ.

A few counts support this clonotype. The CDR3 reads CASSLPQPQETQYF. CDR3 DNA: TGTGCCAGCAGCTTGCCACAGCCCCAAGAGACCCAGTACTTC. The J gene is TRBJ2-5, the V gene TRBV5-8; no firm D call. Trimming left V 1 base short and J 1 base short, with 8 bases between. The germline V gene encodes CDR1 SGHTS and CDR2 YDEGEE. The CDR3 consists of 14 residues.

The gene calls are TRBV6-8 and TRBJ2-5; the D gene could be TRBD1 or TRBD2 (6 bases each). This CDR3 has 16 residues. CDR1 and CDR2 from the germline V gene are MNHGY and SAAAGT. CDR3 bases: TGTGTTTGTGCGGGGCTCGGGGGCCGTGAGCCAGAGACCCAGTACTTC. Amino acids: CVCAGLGGREPETQYF.

The rearrangement joins TRBV11-2 to TRBJ1-1; D remains unclear. V was pared by 4 bases and J by 5 bases, with 8 bases between. This CDR3 has 12 residues. Germline V gives CDR1 SGHAT, CDR2 FQNNGV. The CDR3 loop reads CASSSLLTEAFF. CDR3 coding DNA: TGTGCCAGCAGCTCCCTCTTGACTGAAGCTTTCTTT.

At least ten counts were recorded for this clonotype. The chain couples TRBV5-4 to TRBJ2-7, with a weak D call TRBD1 (6 bases). Germline V gene sequence: CDR1 SGHNT, CDR2 YYREEE (reference sequence). This CDR3 contains 15 residues. V lost 2 bases and J lost 2, with 14 bases in between. The CDR3 DNA sequence: TGTGCCAGCAGCTTAGGACAGCGGCCCCCCTACGAGCAGTACTTC. Protein product: CASSLGQRPPYEQYF.

This clonotype turned up a few times. The gene calls are TRBV29-1 and TRBJ2-1; 7 bases fit TRBD2. J gave up 6 bases and V 7 bases, and 12 bases lay outside the gene matches. Per germline, CDR1 SQVTM and CDR2 ANQGSEA. The CDR3 loop spans 14 amino acids. The CDR3 DNA sequence: TGCAGCGCCGCGGCGGGAGTTCAGGGCAATGAGCAGTTCTTC. The encoded protein is CSAAAGVQGNEQFF.